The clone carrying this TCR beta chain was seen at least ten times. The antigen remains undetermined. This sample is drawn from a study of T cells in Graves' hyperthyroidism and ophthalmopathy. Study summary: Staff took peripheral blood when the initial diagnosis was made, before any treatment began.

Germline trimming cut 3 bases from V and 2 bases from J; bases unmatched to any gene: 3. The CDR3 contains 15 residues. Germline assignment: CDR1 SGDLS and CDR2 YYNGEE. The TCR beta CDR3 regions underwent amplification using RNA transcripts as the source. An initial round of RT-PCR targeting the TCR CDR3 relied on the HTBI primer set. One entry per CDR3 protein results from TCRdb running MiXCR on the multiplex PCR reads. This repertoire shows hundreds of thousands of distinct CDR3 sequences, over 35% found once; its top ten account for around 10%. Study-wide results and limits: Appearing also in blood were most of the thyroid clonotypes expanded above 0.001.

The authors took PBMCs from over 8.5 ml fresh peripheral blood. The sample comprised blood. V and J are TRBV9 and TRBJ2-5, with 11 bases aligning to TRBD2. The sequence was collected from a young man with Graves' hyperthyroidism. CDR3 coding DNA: TGTGCCAGCAGCGCCGGGACTAGCGGTCAAGAGACCCAGTACTTC. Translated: CASSAGTSGQETQYF.